This section outlines one TCR beta chain sequence together with its context. Its specificity is not known. CDR1 and CDR2 from the germline V gene are SGHNT and YYREEE (reference sequence). The CDR3 covers 15 residues. V was cut by 0 bases and J by 0 bases, with 9 bases left in between. This record comes from a study of cytomegalovirus exposure and HLA in healthy donors. The PCR made use of 60 Vbeta and 13 Jbeta primers. Per the original methods: Roughly 11 million of the roughly 80 million unique TCR beta chains counted in a later analysis were shared. Here immunoSEQ multiplex PCR was the method, and the copy in TCRdb shows in-frame clones only, minus some. D and trimming come from the DNA, and the V and J calls and clone size come from that table. Of about 160,000 clones listed, 65% to 85% were seen once; the top ten hold over 1.3%. Overall study results and limits: With DRB1 most and HLA-C fewest, TCR association rates differed between HLA loci in a later analysis.

The chain couples TRBV5-4 to TRBJ1-1, with D perhaps matching TRBD1 (6 bases). This receptor was identified in a man in his fifties or sixties in good health and CMV-seronegative. Sequenced sample: PBMCs. The CDR3 sequence is CASSLAGQLNTEAFF. The DNA for the CDR3 is TGTGCCAGCAGCTTGGCCGGACAGCTGAACACTGAAGCTTTCTTT.